The source of this TCR beta chain is a study of cytomegalovirus exposure and HLA in healthy donors. Study-level points and caveats: TCR clusters originating in the first cohort tended to co-occur in the 100 to 150 validation repertoires, according to a later analysis.

As for this clone: The antigen is undetermined.

TCRdb's copy holds only in-frame clones and misses some; the assay was immunoSEQ multiplex PCR. The sample yields 130,000 to 150,000 clones, about 88% seen once. Sequencing was performed on PBMCs. This clonotype was obtained from a woman between 18 and 30 years old in good health and CMV-seropositive.

CDR3 nucleotides: TGTGCCAGCAGCGTAGGGGGGGAAGGCTACACCTTC. Its translation: CASSVGGEGYTF. The gene calls are TRBV9 and TRBJ1-2, with TRBD1 as a possible D gene (5 bases). CDR3 size: 12 residues. Germline V gene lookup returns CDR1 SGDLS and CDR2 YYNGEE. The V end lost 0 bases, the J end lost 8 bases, and 8 bases lay between the germline ends.